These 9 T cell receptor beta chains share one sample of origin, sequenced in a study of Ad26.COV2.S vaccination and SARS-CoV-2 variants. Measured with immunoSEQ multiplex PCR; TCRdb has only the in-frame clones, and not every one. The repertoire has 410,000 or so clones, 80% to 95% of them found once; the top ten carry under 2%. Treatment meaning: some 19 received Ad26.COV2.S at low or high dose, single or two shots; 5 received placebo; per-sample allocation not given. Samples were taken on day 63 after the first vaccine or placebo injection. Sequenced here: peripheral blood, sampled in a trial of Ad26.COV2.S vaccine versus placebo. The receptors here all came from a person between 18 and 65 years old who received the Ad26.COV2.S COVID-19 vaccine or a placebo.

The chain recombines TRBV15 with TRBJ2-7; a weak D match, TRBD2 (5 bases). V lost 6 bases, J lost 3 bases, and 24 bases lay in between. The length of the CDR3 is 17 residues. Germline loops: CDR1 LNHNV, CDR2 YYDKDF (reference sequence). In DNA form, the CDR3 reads TGTGCCACCAGTCGAGGGTCCCCAGTGCTCGGCCTCTACGAGCAGTACTTC. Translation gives CATSRGSPVLGLYEQYF.

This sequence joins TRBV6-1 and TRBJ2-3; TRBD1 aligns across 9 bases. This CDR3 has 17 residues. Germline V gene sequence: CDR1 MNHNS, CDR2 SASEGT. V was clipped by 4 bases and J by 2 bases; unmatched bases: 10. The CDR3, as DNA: TGTGCCAGCAGTGGGAGGACAGGGGCAATTATCACAGATACGCAGTATTTT. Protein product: CASSGRTGAIITDTQYF.

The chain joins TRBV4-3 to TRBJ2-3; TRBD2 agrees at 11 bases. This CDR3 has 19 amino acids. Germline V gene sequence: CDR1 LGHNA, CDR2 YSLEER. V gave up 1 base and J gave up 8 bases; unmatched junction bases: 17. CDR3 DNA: TGCGCCAGCAGCCAAGGGTCCCCGTCACTAGCGGGGGAGGGGGTTACGCAGTATTTT. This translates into CASSQGSPSLAGEGVTQYF.

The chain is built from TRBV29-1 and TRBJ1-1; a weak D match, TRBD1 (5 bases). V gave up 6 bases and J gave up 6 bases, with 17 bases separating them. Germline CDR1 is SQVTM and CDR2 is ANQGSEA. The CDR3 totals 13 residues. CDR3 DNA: TGCAGCGTAGCTGACAGAGCGATCTCTGAAGCTTTCTTT. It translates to CSVADRAISEAFF.

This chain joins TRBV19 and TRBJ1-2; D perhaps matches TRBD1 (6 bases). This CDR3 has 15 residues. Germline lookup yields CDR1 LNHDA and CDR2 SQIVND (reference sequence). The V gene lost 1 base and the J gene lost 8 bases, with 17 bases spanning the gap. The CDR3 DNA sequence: TGTGCCAGTAGTATAGGGTACAGGGCCTCTATGGGCTACACCTTC. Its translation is CASSIGYRASMGYTF.

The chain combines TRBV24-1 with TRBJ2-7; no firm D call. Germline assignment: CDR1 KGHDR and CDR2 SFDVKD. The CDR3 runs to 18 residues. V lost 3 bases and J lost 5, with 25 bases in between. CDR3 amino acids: CATSDIISLARSGHEQYF. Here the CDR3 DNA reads TGTGCCACCAGTGATATCATTAGTTTGGCTAGATCTGGCCACGAGCAGTACTTC.

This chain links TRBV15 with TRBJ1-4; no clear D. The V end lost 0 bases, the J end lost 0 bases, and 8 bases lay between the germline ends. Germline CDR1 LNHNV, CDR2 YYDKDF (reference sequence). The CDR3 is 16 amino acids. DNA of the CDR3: TGTGCCACCAGCAGAGAATCGAGAGCAACTAATGAAAAACTGTTTTTT. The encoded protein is CATSRESRATNEKLFF. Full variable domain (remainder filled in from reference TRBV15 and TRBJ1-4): DAMVIQNPRYQVTQFGKPVTLSCSQTLNHNVMYWYQQKSSQAPKLLFHYYDKDFNNEADTPDNFQSRRPNTSFCFLDIRSPGLGDTAMYLCATSRESRATNEKLFFGSGTQLSVL.

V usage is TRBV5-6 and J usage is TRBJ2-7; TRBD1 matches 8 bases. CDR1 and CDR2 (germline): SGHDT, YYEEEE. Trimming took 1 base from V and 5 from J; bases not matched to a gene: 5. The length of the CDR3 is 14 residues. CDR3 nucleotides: TGTGCCAGCAGCTTGCTCAGGGGGCTGAACGAGCAGTACTTC. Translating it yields CASSLLRGLNEQYF.

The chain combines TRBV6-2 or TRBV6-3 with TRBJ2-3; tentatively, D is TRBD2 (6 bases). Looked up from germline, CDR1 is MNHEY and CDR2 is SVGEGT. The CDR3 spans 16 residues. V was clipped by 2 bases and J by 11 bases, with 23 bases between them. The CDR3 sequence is CASSYGLGDSLVGQYF. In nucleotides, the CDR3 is TGTGCCAGCAGTTACGGCCTTGGGGACTCCCTGGTGGGGCAGTATTTT.